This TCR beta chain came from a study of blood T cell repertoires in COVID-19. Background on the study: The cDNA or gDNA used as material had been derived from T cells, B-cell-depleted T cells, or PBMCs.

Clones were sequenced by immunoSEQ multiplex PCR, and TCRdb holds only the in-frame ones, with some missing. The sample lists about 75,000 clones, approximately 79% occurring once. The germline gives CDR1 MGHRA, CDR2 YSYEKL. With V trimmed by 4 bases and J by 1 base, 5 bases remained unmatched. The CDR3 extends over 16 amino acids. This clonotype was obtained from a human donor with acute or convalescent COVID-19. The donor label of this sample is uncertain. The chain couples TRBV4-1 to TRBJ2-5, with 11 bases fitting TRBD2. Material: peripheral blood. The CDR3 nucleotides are TGCGCCAGCAGCCCTCTAGCGGGGGGCTCCCAAGAGACCCAGTACTTC. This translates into CASSPLAGGSQETQYF.